This TCR beta chain is from a study of patients and donors after allogeneic stem cell transplantation. The CDR3 extends over 10 amino acids. With 0 bases removed from V and 10 bases from J, the gap between germline ends came to 6 bases. Germline values: CDR1 DFQATT, CDR2 SNEGSKA (reference sequence). This clonotype was counted a few times. TCRdb used MiXCR to reprocess the RT-PCR reads, holding one entry per CDR3 protein. Of 70,000 or so distinct CDR3 sequences listed, about 30% were seen once; the top ten hold about 26%. This sequence was found in a human donor who was either an allogeneic HSCT recipient or a stem cell or donor lymphocyte infusion donor (not recorded which). It is not recorded whose cells these are; they may come from a transplant donor. The chain couples TRBV20-1 to TRBJ1-1; D is uncertain. Sample: blood, either unsorted or a sorted T cell fraction (not recorded which). CDR3 sequence reads: CSAREGGAFF. CDR3 DNA: TGCAGTGCTAGAGAGGGTGGAGCTTTCTTT.